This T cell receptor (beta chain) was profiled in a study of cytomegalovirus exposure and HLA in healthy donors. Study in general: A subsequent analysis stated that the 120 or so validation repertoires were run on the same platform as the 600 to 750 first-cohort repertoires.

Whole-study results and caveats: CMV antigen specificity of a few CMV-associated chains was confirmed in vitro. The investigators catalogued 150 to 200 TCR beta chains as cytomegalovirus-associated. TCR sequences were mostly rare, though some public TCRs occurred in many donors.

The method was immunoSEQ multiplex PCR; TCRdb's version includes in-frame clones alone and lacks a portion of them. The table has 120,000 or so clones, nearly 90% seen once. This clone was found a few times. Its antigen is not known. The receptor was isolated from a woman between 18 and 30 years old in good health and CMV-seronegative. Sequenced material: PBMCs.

DNA of the CDR3: TGTGCCATCAAACGGGACAGGGAGGACGAGCAGTACTTC. Its translation is CAIKRDREDEQYF. This chain joins TRBV10-3 and TRBJ2-7; TRBD1 matches 9 bases. Looked up from germline, CDR1 is ENHRY and CDR2 is SYGVKD. The CDR3 spans 13 residues. V lost 7 bases, J lost 5 bases, and 6 bases stayed unmatched.